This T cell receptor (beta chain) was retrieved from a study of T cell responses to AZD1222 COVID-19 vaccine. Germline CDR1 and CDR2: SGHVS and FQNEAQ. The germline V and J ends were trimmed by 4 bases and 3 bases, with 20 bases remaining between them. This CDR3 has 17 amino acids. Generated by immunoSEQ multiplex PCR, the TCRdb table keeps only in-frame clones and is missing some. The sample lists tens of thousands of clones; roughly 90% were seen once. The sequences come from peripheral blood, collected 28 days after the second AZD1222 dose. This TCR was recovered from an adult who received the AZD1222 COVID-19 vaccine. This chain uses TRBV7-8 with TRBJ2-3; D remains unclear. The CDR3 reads CASSSLLDTYGTDTQYF. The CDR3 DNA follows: TGTGCCAGCAGCTCCCTGCTTGACACATATGGGACAGATACGCAGTATTTT.